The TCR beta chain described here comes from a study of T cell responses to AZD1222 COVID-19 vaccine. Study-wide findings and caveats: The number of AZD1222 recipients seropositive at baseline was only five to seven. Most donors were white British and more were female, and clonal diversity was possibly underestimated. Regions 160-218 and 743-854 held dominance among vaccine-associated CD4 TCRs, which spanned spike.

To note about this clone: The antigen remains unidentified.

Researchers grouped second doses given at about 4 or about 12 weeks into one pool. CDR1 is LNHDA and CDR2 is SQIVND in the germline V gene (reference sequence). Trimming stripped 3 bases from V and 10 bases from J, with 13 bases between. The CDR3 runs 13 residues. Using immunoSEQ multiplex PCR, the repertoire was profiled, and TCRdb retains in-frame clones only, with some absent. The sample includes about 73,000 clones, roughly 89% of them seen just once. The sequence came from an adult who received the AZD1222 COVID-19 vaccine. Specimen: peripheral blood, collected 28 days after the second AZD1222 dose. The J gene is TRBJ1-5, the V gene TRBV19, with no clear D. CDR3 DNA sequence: TGTGCCAGTAGTATCGGGCCGGATCTTCCCCAGCATTTT. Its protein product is CASSIGPDLPQHF.